Each of the 17 T cell receptor beta chains below was sequenced from the same sample in a study of cytomegalovirus exposure and HLA in healthy donors. The PCR ran on 60 Vbeta and 13 Jbeta primers. The assay was immunoSEQ multiplex PCR, and TCRdb's table has in-frame clones only and misses some. The sample records roughly 190,000 clones, around 86% being singletons. Sequencing used PBMCs. The origin of the receptors is a woman between 50 and 59 years old in good health and CMV-seropositive.

The gene calls are TRBV7-6 and TRBJ2-1, with TRBD2 as a possible D gene (6 bases). This CDR3 contains 13 residues. V was cut by 4 bases and J by 15 bases, with 19 bases left in between. CDR1 SGHVS and CDR2 FNYEAQ come from the germline V gene. Written as DNA, the CDR3 is TGTGCCAGCAGCTCAAGCGAAGGACTACCAGCGTTCTTC. Protein product: CASSSSEGLPAFF. Complete variable domain (other parts from reference TRBV7-6 and TRBJ2-1): GAGVSQSPRYKVTKRGQDVALRCDPISGHVSLYWYRQALGQGPEFLTYFNYEAQQDKSGLPNDRFSAERPEGSISTLTIQRTEQRDSAMYRCASSSSEGLPAFFGPGTRLTVL.

This clone was seen a single time. The chain uses TRBV27 and TRBJ1-1; D uncertain. CDR3 length: 14 amino acids. V lost 5 bases, J lost 1 base, and 11 bases lay in between. Germline CDR1 reads MNHEY; CDR2 reads SMNVEV (reference sequence). CDR3 nucleotides: TGTGCCAGCAGTACGAGGCAGCAGAACACTGAAGCTTTCTTT. It specifies CASSTRQQNTEAFF.

This clone was observed once. The DNA of the CDR3 is TGCGCCAGCAGCGCCGGGGGGGGGTTTGAAGAGACCCAGTACTTC. It is translated as CASSAGGGFEETQYF. The chain has TRBV5-1 and TRBJ2-5, with TRBD2 identical over 8 bases. The germline CDR1 and CDR2 sequences are SGHRS and YFSETQ. This CDR3 has 15 residues. The junction had 8 bases not matched to a gene; V was cut back by 4 bases and J by 3 bases.

This clone was counted once. J is TRBJ2-1 and V is TRBV19, with 9 bases aligning to TRBD1. Trimming at V came to 3 bases and at J to 5 bases, leaving 8 bases not matched to a gene. This CDR3 has 16 residues. CDR1 is LNHDA, CDR2 SQIVND, per germline (reference sequence). The CDR3 DNA is TGTGCCAGTAGTATCGTAGGACAGGGGCCTGACAATGAGCAGTTCTTC. The encoded protein is CASSIVGQGPDNEQFF.

The rearrangement joins TRBV28 to TRBJ1-3; weak D call: TRBD1 (5 bases). Looked up from germline, CDR1 is MDHEN and CDR2 is SYDVKM. V gave up 5 bases and J gave up 1 base, with 6 bases separating them. The CDR3 is 13 amino acids. The CDR3, as DNA: TGTGCCAGCAGTCCAGGGTCTGGAAACACCATATATTTT. This translates into CASSPGSGNTIYF. The full variable domain, rest sourced from reference TRBV28 and TRBJ1-3, is DVKVTQSSRYLVKRTGEKVFLECVQDMDHENMFWYRQDPGLGLRLIYFSYDVKMKEKGDIPEGYSVSREKKERFSLILESASTNQTSMYLCASSPGSGNTIYFGEGSWLTVV.

This clone was seen more than once but under ten times. V gene TRBV6-1 combines with J gene TRBJ2-4; D not resolved. This CDR3 spans 15 amino acids. Germline loops: CDR1 MNHNS, CDR2 SASEGT. The V end was cut by 4 bases, the J end by 0 bases, with 10 bases between. The CDR3 sequence: CASSVEYLAKNIQYF. CDR3 in DNA: TGTGCCAGCAGTGTAGAGTATTTAGCCAAAAACATTCAGTACTTC.

This clone appeared a single time. The chain combines TRBV28 with TRBJ1-6, with D tentatively TRBD1 (6 bases). CDR3 length: 16 residues. Germline V gives CDR1 MDHEN, CDR2 SYDVKM. V lost 5 bases, J lost 5 bases, and 16 bases lay in between. This CDR3 reads CASSLTRNRDNSPLHF. CDR3 nucleotide sequence: TGTGCCAGCAGTCTCACCCGGAACAGGGATAATTCACCCCTCCACTTT. Using reference TRBV28 and TRBJ1-6 for the parts outside the CDR3, the full variable domain is DVKVTQSSRYLVKRTGEKVFLECVQDMDHENMFWYRQDPGLGLRLIYFSYDVKMKEKGDIPEGYSVSREKKERFSLILESASTNQTSMYLCASSLTRNRDNSPLHFGNGTRLTVT.

This sequence joins TRBV11-3 and TRBJ2-7; 8 bases are a match to TRBD2. The ends lost 2 bases at V and 6 bases at J; junction bases unmatched: 6. Per germline, CDR1 SGHNT and CDR2 YENEEA. The CDR3 runs to 14 residues. CDR3 region: CASSLNRLASEQYF. In nucleotides, the CDR3 is TGTGCCAGCAGCTTAAATCGACTAGCGAGCGAGCAGTACTTC.

J is TRBJ1-2 and V is TRBV10-3, with 10 bases aligning to TRBD1. Germline trimming cut 9 bases from V and 3 bases from J; bases unmatched to any gene: 4. CDR3 length: 13 residues. Germline V gives CDR1 ENHRY, CDR2 SYGVKD. CDR3 region: CAMATGGDYGYTF. CDR3 DNA: TGTGCCATGGCGACAGGGGGCGACTATGGCTACACCTTC.

The chain links TRBV11-3 to TRBJ1-1; D possibly corresponds to TRBD1 (6 bases). V lost 3 bases, J lost 5 bases, and 16 bases lay in between. Germline-derived CDR1 and CDR2 are SGHNT and YENEEA. The CDR3 has 15 amino acids. The CDR3 spells CASSLGTGRGTEAFF. In DNA, the CDR3 is TGTGCCAGCAGCTTGGGCACAGGGAGAGGGACTGAAGCTTTCTTT.

Points on this clone: One junction end does not reproduce the germline sequence, and a read error may be involved. The chain couples TRBV20-1 to TRBJ2-1; tentatively, D is TRBD1 (5 bases). Germline loops: CDR1 DFQATT, CDR2 SNEGSKA (reference sequence). The CDR3 sequence is 11 residues long. The CDR3 sequence: CGASSYNEQFF. The CDR3 region has the DNA TGTGGGGCGAGCTCCTACAATGAGCAGTTCTTC.

V usage is TRBV28 and J usage is TRBJ2-7; 8 bases fit TRBD2. Germline V lookup: CDR1 MDHEN, CDR2 SYDVKM. CDR3 length equals 15 residues. Germline trimming cut 5 bases from V and 6 bases from J; bases unmatched to any gene: 12. The CDR3 bases are TGTGCCAGCAGTCCAGCTTCGGGGGGGGACGCCGAGCAGTACTTC. It yields the protein CASSPASGGDAEQYF.

This sequence joins TRBV27 and TRBJ2-7, with 7 bases identical to TRBD1. Unmatched junction bases numbered 5, after V lost 2 bases and J lost 1 base. In germline, CDR1 is MNHEY, CDR2 SMNVEV (reference sequence). CDR3 size: 15 residues. The CDR3 DNA is TGTGCCAGCAGTTTAGGTCCAGGGGGATCCTACGAGCAGTACTTC. Its translation: CASSLGPGGSYEQYF.

V gene TRBV4-3 combines with J gene TRBJ1-1; D remains ambiguous. The CDR3 has 14 amino acids. Trimming pared 3 bases from V and 1 base from J, leaving 9 bases between. Germline lookup yields CDR1 LGHNA and CDR2 YSLEER. The CDR3 sequence: CASSHSTPNTEAFF. CDR3 nucleotides: TGCGCCAGCAGCCATTCGACACCGAACACTGAAGCTTTCTTT.

The V gene is TRBV7-9, the J gene TRBJ1-1; TRBD1 matches 8 bases. J was trimmed by 1 base and V by 5 bases; bases with no gene match: 6. The germline CDR1 and CDR2 sequences are SEHNR and FQNEAQ (reference sequence). CDR3 length equals 15 residues. CDR3 nucleotides: TGTGCCAGCAGCATCCTACAGGGGGGGAACACTGAAGCTTTCTTT. It yields the protein CASSILQGGNTEAFF.

The chain links TRBV2 to TRBJ2-5, with TRBD2 matching 7 bases. The J call could be wrong; TRBJ2-7 is a better fit for the DNA end. CDR3 length: 16 residues. The germline V gene has CDR1 SNHLY and CDR2 FYNNEI. The CDR3 DNA reads as TGTGCCAGCAGTGTCGGGACTAACAAAATGACTTACGAGCAGTACTTC. The encoded protein is CASSVGTNKMTYEQYF.

The chain employs TRBV6-6 and TRBJ2-1; D may be TRBD2 (5 bases). CDR1 is MNHNY and CDR2 is SVGAGI in the germline V gene (reference sequence). The V end lost 4 bases, the J end lost 5 bases, and 12 bases lay between the germline ends. The CDR3 loop spans 14 amino acids. The chain's CDR3 is CASSSWGDHNEQFF. CDR3 DNA: TGTGCCAGCAGTTCCTGGGGAGATCACAATGAGCAGTTCTTC.